This T cell receptor beta chain was observed in a study of cytomegalovirus exposure and HLA in healthy donors. Study-level background: For the approximately 400 genotyped donors, 80% to 90% fell within the Caucasian-associated ancestry cluster.

The CDR3 consists of 17 residues. The trim removed 1 base at V and 9 bases at J, leaving 10 bases unmatched. Germline V CDR1 and CDR2: MNHEY, SMNVEV (reference sequence). In the PCR, 60 Vbeta and 13 Jbeta primers were used. TCRdb keeps only in-frame clones here, not all; method: immunoSEQ multiplex PCR. The table shows around 170,000 clones, with 80% occurring only once. The sample taken for sequencing was PBMCs. The chain joins TRBV27 to TRBJ2-1; 12 nucleotides align to TRBD2. This TCR was recovered from a girl under 18 in good health and CMV-seropositive. This CDR3 reads CASSLLGASSGRGEQFF. CDR3 DNA: TGTGCCAGCAGTTTATTAGGGGCCTCTAGCGGGAGGGGTGAGCAGTTCTTC.